The clone carrying this TCR beta chain was recorded a few times. Its target is not known. TCRdb re-analysed the multiplex PCR reads in MiXCR, keeping a single row per CDR3 protein. Among over 250,000 distinct CDR3 sequences listed, under 35% were seen once. The lymph nodes were axillary draining lymph nodes from breast cancer patients. This entry comes from a study of breast tumors, draining lymph nodes, adjacent tissues. Broader study findings: Tumors had less TCR diversity than lymph nodes, more than nontumor tissue. Data only fit, rather than demonstrated, lymph node origin of most tumor T cells. Compared with basal-like, luminal-like tumors shared significantly more repertoire with nontumor tissue. Findings are consistent with lymph node origin and intratumoral expansion of most tumor T cells.

Germline CDR1 and CDR2: SEHNR and FQNEAQ (reference sequence). The V end was cut by 2 bases, the J end by 1 base, with 5 bases between. The CDR3 consists of 13 residues. Sample: axillary lymph node tissue. The gene calls are TRBV7-9 and TRBJ1-1, with D unclear. The TCR comes from a female donor with breast cancer. Some clones in this sample may be carry-over from other donors' samples. In DNA, the CDR3 is TGTGCCAGCAGCTTACTTCAGAACACTGAAGCTTTCTTT. It encodes CASSLLQNTEAFF.